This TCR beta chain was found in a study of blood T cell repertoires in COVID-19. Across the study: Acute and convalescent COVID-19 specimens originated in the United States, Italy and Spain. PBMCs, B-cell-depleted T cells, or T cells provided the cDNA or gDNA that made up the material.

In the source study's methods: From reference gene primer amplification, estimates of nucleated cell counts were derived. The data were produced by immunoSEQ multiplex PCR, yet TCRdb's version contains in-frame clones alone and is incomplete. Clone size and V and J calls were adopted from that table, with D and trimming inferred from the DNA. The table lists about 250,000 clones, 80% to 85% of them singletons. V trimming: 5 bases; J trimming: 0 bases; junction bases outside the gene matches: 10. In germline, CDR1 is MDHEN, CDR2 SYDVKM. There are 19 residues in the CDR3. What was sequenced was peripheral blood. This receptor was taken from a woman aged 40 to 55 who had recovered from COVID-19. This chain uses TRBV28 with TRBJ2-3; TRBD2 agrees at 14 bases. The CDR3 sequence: CASSPSGLAGASSTDTQYF. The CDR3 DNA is TGTGCCAGCAGTCCATCGGGACTAGCGGGGGCCTCTAGCACAGATACGCAGTATTTT.